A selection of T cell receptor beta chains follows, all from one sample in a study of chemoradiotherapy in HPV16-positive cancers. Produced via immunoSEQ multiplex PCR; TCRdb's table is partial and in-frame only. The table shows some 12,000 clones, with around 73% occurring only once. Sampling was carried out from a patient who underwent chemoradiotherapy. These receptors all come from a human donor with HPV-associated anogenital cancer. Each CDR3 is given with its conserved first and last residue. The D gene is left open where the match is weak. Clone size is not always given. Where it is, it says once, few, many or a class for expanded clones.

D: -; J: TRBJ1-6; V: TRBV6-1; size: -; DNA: TGTGCCAGCAGTGGACTGGGGGGTTCACCCCTCCACTTT; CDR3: CASSGLGGSPLHF
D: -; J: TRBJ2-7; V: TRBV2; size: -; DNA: TGTGCCAGCAGTGAGGGGAGGACATACGAGCAGTACTTC; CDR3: CASSEGRTYEQYF
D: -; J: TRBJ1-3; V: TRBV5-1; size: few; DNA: TGCGCCAGCAGCCAGGACAGCTCTGGAAACACCATATATTTT; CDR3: CASSQDSSGNTIYF
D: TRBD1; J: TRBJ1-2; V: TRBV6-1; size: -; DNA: TGTGCCAGCAGTGAAGCAGAGGGGGCTGCTGAGGGCTACACCTTC; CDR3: CASSEAEGAAEGYTF
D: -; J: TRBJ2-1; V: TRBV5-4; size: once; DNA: TGTGCCAGCAGCCCCTACCCGGAGAGTAGCGATGAGCAGTTCTTC; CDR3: CASSPYPESSDEQFF
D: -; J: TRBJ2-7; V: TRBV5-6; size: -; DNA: TGTGCCAGCAGAGAGGAGGGGACCGACTCCTACGAGCAGTACTTC; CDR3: CASREEGTDSYEQYF
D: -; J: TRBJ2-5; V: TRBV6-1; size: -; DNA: TGTGCCAGCAGTGAAAACACAGGCCTACAAGAGACCCAGTACTTC; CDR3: CASSENTGLQETQYF
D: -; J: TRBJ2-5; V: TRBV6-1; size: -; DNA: TGTGCCAGCAGTACAGAGTACCAAGAGACCCAGTACTTC; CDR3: CASSTEYQETQYF
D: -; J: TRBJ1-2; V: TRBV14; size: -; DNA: TGTGCCAGCAGCCCGATCACAGGGCCCTATGGCTACACCTTC; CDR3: CASSPITGPYGYTF
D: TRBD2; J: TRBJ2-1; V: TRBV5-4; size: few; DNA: TGTGCCAGCAGCTTGCAGGCACTTGCGGGAGGTTACAATGAGCAGTTCTTC; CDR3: CASSLQALAGGYNEQFF
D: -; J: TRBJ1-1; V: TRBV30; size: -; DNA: TGTGCCTGGACGTCTACGGTGAACATCGCTGAAGCTTTCTTT; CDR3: CAWTSTVNIAEAFF
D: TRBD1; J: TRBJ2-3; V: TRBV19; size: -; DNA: TGTGCCAGTAGTATGGGCCAGGGGGTCGATACGCAGTATTTT; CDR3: CASSMGQGVDTQYF